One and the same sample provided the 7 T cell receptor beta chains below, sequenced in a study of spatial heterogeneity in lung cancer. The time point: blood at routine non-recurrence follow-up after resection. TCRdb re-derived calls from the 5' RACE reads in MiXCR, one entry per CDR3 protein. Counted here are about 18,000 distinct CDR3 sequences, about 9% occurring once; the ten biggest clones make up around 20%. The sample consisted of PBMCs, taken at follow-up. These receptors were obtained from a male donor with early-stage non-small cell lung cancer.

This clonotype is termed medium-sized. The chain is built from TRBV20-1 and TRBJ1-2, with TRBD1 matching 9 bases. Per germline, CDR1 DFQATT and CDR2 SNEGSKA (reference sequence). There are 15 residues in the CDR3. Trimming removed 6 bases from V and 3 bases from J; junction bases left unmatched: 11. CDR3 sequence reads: CSALLPGQGHYGYTF. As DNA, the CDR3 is TGCAGTGCCCTCCTTCCGGGACAGGGCCACTATGGCTACACCTTC.

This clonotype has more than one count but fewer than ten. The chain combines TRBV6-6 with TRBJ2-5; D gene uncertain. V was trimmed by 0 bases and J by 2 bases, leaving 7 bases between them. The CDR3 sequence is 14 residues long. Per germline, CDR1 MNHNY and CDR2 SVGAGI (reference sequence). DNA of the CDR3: TGTGCCAGCAGTTACTCGGGGTCACAAGAGACCCAGTACTTC. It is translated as CASSYSGSQETQYF.

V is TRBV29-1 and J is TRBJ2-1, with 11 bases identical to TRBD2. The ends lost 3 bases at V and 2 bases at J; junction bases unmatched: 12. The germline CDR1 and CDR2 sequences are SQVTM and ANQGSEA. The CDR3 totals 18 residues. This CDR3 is CSVDRGPDSGRAYNEQFF. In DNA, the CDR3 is TGCAGCGTTGACAGGGGGCCGGATAGCGGGAGGGCCTACAATGAGCAGTTCTTC.

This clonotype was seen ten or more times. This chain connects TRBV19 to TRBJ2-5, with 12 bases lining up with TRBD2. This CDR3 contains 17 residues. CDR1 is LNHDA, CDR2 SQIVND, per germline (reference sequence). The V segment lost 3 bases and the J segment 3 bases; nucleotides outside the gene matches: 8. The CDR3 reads CASSILSSGRGEETQYF. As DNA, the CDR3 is TGTGCCAGTAGTATTCTGTCTAGCGGGAGGGGAGAAGAGACCCAGTACTTC.

The CDR3 loop reads CASTRLGNQPQHF. CDR3 nucleotides: TGTGCCAGCACCCGACTTGGCAATCAGCCCCAGCATTTT. The V call is TRBV12-3 or TRBV12-4, the J call TRBJ1-5; D unresolved. This CDR3 is 13 amino acids long. The V gene lost 7 bases and the J gene lost 2 bases, with 9 bases spanning the gap.

DNA of the CDR3: TGTGCCTGGAGTAGGTCAGGGGCAACTAATGAAAAACTGTTTTTT. Protein product: CAWSRSGATNEKLFF. This sequence joins TRBV30 and TRBJ1-4; weak D call: TRBD1 (6 bases). The V gene's germline CDR1 is GTSNPN and CDR2 SVGIG (reference sequence). This CDR3 region has 15 residues. Trimming stripped 2 bases from V and 0 bases from J, with 10 bases between.

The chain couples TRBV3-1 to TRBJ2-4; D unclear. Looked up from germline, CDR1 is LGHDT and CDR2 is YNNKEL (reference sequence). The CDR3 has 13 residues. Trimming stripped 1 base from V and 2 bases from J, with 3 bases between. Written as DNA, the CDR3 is TGTGCCAGCAGCCAAGGTTCCAAAAACATTCAGTACTTC. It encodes CASSQGSKNIQYF.